The entry below gives a single TCR beta chain sequence along with its context. Its antigen is currently not known. Per-base qualities were not stored, and no clone one base away is much larger. Collaborating institutions collected whole blood in K2EDTA tubes following their own protocols. For TCRbeta analysis, collaborators shipped samples in one of three forms: frozen whole blood, isolated PBMCs, or DNA extracted from either of those sample types. This entry belongs to a study of blood T cell repertoires in COVID-19 (dated by TCRdb to the early 2020s). About the full investigation: Collaborator samples came from the United States, Italy and Spain and covered acute and convalescent phases of COVID-19. Where HLA class I and class II types were available, the types were taken from metadata supplied by the sample provider, not from assay-based typing. Deeply sampled blood TCRbeta repertoires from subjects exposed to, actively infected with, or recovered from COVID-19 were included in the dataset. Samples came from the ongoing ImmuneRACE study (first 160 participants) plus 1,254 subjects from 6 global collaborators. The prospective study material was composed of cDNA or gDNA derived from T cells, B-cell-depleted T cells, or PBMCs. The sample metadata nearly always contained a de-identified subject ID, COVID-19 status, age in years and sex. The repertoires were released in a freely available public database meant as a resource for research on the immune response to SARS-CoV-2.

Between the V and J ends, shortened by 6 bases and 0 bases respectively, the junction contains 12 bases. The CDR3 sequence holds 16 residues, the cysteine and phenylalanine included. The CDR3 DNA has 48 bases and is translated from base 1. For CDR1 and CDR2, the germline V gene lists SNHLY and FYNNEI. The immunoSEQ Assay, a bias-controlled multiplex PCR, was used to amplify TCRbeta CDR3 regions from genomic DNA. The published analysis was carried out like this. Nucleated cell counts per sample were estimated from amplification of reference gene primers within the assay. To quantify the absolute abundance of each unique TCRbeta CDR3 rearrangement, sequence reads were collapsed and filtered. Productive Simpson clonality was computed per sample as the square root of Simpson's diversity index over productive rearrangements. The source is immuneACCESS, and TCRdb retained only in-frame sequences with V and J called. Part of the clones is not carried over; for the studies checked, unresolved V genes explain less than half of this, and the remainder is unexplained. That table furnishes V, J and clone size, whereas the DNA furnished D and trimming. The table for this sample lists some 190,000 clones; 88% of them were counted only once. The top ten constitute 1.5% to 2% of the sample.

What the study reported, not specific to this receptor: Clinical and demographic metadata were provided uncurated, with the amount varying by source and participant.

Sequences were obtained from peripheral blood. The TCR originated in a man between 18 and 35 years old with active or convalescent COVID-19. The chain links TRBV2 with TRBJ1-6; the D gene assignment is ambiguous. The DNA sequence reads TGTGCCAGCAGCTCAGGAATTCGCTCCTATAATTCACCCCTCCACTTT. The encoded protein is CASSSGIRSYNSPLHF.